What follows are 21 T cell receptor beta chains derived from one specimen sequenced in a study of spatial heterogeneity in lung cancer. As for time point: sample taken at primary tumor resection. TCRdb used MiXCR to reprocess the 5' RACE reads, holding one entry per CDR3 protein. This table has 43,000 or so distinct CDR3 sequences, about 6.8% appearing once. This specimen was PBMCs, taken at surgery. All receptors derive from a female donor with early-stage non-small cell lung cancer.

A few counts support this clonotype. The V and J genes are TRBV6-4 and TRBJ1-1; unclear D gene. CDR3 length: 12 amino acids. Germline CDR1 MRHNA, CDR2 SNTAGT. Trimming stripped 0 bases from V and 10 bases from J, with 9 bases between. The chain's CDR3 is CASSDSRARAFF. The CDR3 DNA reads as TGTGCCAGCAGTGACTCCCGGGCCAGAGCTTTCTTT.

To note about this clonotype: Its ends do not fully match the called genes, so a read error is possible. V is TRBV6-2 or TRBV6-3 and J is TRBJ1-5, with D unresolved. CDR1 and CDR2 from the germline V gene are MNHEY and SVGEGT. The length of the CDR3 is 12 residues. Here the CDR3 DNA reads TGTGCCAGCAGGTGGAGCAATCAGCCCCGGCATTTT. This translates into CASRWSNQPRHF.

V and J are TRBV7-6 and TRBJ2-2; 8 nucleotides match TRBD2. The V and J ends lost 2 bases and 3 bases, in that order; junction bases with no gene match: 2. The CDR3 spans 15 residues. Germline V lookup: CDR1 SGHVS, CDR2 FNYEAQ. In nucleotides, the CDR3 is TGTGCCAGCAGCTTATTCGGGGGGGACACCGGGGAGCTGTTTTTT. This sequence encodes CASSLFGGDTGELFF. The entire variable domain, with the rest obtained from reference TRBV7-6 and TRBJ2-2, is as follows: GAGVSQSPRYKVTKRGQDVALRCDPISGHVSLYWYRQALGQGPEFLTYFNYEAQQDKSGLPNDRFSAERPEGSISTLTIQRTEQRDSAMYRCASSLFGGDTGELFFGEGSRLTVL.

This clonotype was detected ten times or more. The V gene is TRBV12-5, the J gene TRBJ2-1, with 8 nucleotides matching TRBD2. Germline V gives CDR1 LGHNT, CDR2 FRNRAP. Germline trimming cut 5 bases from V and 3 bases from J; bases unmatched to any gene: 6. The CDR3 totals 15 residues. The CDR3 DNA sequence: TGTGCTAGTGGTCCGGGACTAGGACTCTACAATGAGCAGTTCTTC. Its translation is CASGPGLGLYNEQFF.

This clonotype is judged medium-sized. The chain employs TRBV6-1 and TRBJ2-3; D tentatively fits TRBD1 or TRBD2 (5 bases each). CDR1 and CDR2 (germline): MNHNS, SASEGT. V gave up 1 base and J gave up 4 bases, with 9 bases separating them. This CDR3 has 14 residues. The CDR3 coding sequence is TGTGCCAGCAGTGAAGGGGACGGACCAGATACGCAGTATTTT. Its translation is CASSEGDGPDTQYF.

The chain links TRBV20-1 to TRBJ1-2; TRBD1 is a possible D gene (5 bases). This CDR3 spans 13 amino acids. With 8 bases removed from V and 5 bases from J, the gap between germline ends came to 18 bases. Germline CDR1 reads DFQATT; CDR2 reads SNEGSKA (reference sequence). As DNA, the CDR3 is TGCAGTCCCGGGGGAACGGGTCCTTATGGCTACACCTTC. Its translation is CSPGGTGPYGYTF.

This clonotype was seen a handful of times. The rearrangement uses TRBV7-2 and TRBJ2-1; 8 nucleotides line up with TRBD2. Germline V gives CDR1 SGHTA, CDR2 FQGNSA. The CDR3 is 14 residues long. J gave up 10 bases and V 5 bases, and 10 bases lay outside the gene matches. The CDR3 DNA follows: TGTGCCAGCAGCCCGCGGGGGGCGGGGCGAGAGCAGTTCTTC. Encoded protein: CASSPRGAGREQFF.

The chain recombines TRBV20-1 with TRBJ2-1; 10 nucleotides align to TRBD1. V was clipped by 4 bases and J by 7 bases; unmatched bases: 13. This CDR3 has 16 residues. Germline V CDR1 and CDR2: DFQATT, SNEGSKA (reference sequence). The CDR3 here is CSANTPGTGAENEQFF. The CDR3 DNA is TGCAGTGCTAATACCCCCGGGACAGGGGCCGAGAATGAGCAGTTCTTC.

This clonotype appeared a few times. The rearrangement uses TRBV4-1 and TRBJ1-1; a possible D gene is TRBD1 (5 bases). CDR3 size: 16 residues. CDR1 and CDR2 (germline): MGHRA, YSYEKL. Trimming pared 0 bases from V and 1 base from J, leaving 12 bases between. CDR3 sequence (DNA): TGCGCCAGCAGCCAAGACCCCGGACATACGAACACTGAAGCTTTCTTT. As protein: CASSQDPGHTNTEAFF.

The V and J genes are TRBV5-1 and TRBJ2-7, with TRBD2 as a possible D gene (5 bases). The CDR3 is 15 residues long. Between the trimmed V and J ends, which lost 0 bases and 6 bases, there was a span of 16 bases. CDR1 and CDR2 from the germline V gene are SGHRS and YFSETQ. The CDR3 region has the DNA TGCGCCAGCAGCTTGGCCGCGGGTTATTCGGGCGAGCAGTACTTC. As protein: CASSLAAGYSGEQYF. The variable domain in full, completed from reference TRBV5-1 and TRBJ2-7, reads KAGVTQTPRYLIKTRGQQVTLSCSPISGHRSVSWYQQTPGQGLQFLFEYFSETQRNKGNFPGRFSGRQFSNSRSEMNVSTLELGDSALYLCASSLAAGYSGEQYFGPGTRLTVT.

V gene TRBV12-3 or TRBV12-4 combines with J gene TRBJ2-1, with D possibly TRBD2 on 6 matching bases. Between the trimmed V and J ends, which lost 10 bases and 5 bases, there was a span of 18 bases. The CDR3 has 14 amino acids. CDR3 DNA: TGTGCCACCGTTGGAGGGATTAGTCACAATGAGCAGTTCTTC. Protein: CATVGGISHNEQFF.

V usage is TRBV18 and J usage is TRBJ2-3; tentatively, D is TRBD1 or TRBD2 (6 bases each). CDR1 is KGHSH, CDR2 LQKENI, per germline. Trimming took 3 bases from V and 6 from J, leaving 16 bases between them. The CDR3 consists of 15 residues. In nucleotides, the CDR3 is TGTGCCAGCTCACCTTCCCTTGGGGGGCTGGATACGCAGTATTTT. Amino acids: CASSPSLGGLDTQYF.

The chain joins TRBV14 to TRBJ1-3; D unclear. Trimming cost V 3 bases and J 2 bases, with 2 bases left between them. The CDR3 is 12 residues long. Germline lookup yields CDR1 SGHDN and CDR2 FVKESK. For the CDR3, the DNA is TGTGCCAGCAGCCAGACTGGAAACACCATATATTTT. Translation: CASSQTGNTIYF.

This clonotype has at least ten counts. V gene TRBV9 combines with J gene TRBJ2-7, with D unclear. There are 12 residues in the CDR3. The germline V gene encodes CDR1 SGDLS and CDR2 YYNGEE. Between the trimmed V and J ends, which lost 4 bases and 4 bases, there was a span of 9 bases. The CDR3, as DNA: TGTGCCAGCAGCACGTTTGGGTACGAGCAGTACTTC. Translation gives CASSTFGYEQYF.

The chain carries TRBV6-1 and TRBJ2-7, with 10 bases lining up with TRBD2. With V trimmed by 4 bases and J by 3 bases, 6 bases remained unmatched. CDR1 and CDR2 (germline): MNHNS, SASEGT. This CDR3 spans 15 amino acids. The CDR3 here is CASSAFGTSDYEQYF. Here the CDR3 DNA reads TGTGCCAGCAGTGCTTTTGGGACTAGCGACTACGAGCAGTACTTC.

This clonotype has at least ten counts. This chain links TRBV5-5 with TRBJ2-6; TRBD1 agrees at 9 bases. J was trimmed by 13 bases and V by 1 base; bases with no gene match: 6. The CDR3 loop spans 14 amino acids. Germline CDR1 and CDR2: SGHKS and YYEKEE (reference sequence). CDR3 sequence: CASSLTGGAPVLTF. The CDR3, as DNA: TGTGCCAGCAGCTTGACAGGGGGCGCCCCGGTCCTGACTTTC.

The sample holds many counts of this clonotype. The chain links TRBV2 to TRBJ2-3; D is uncertain. The CDR3 is 13 amino acids. V was clipped by 4 bases and J by 3 bases, with 8 bases between them. Per the germline V gene, CDR1 is SNHLY and CDR2 is FYNNEI. CDR3 sequence (DNA): TGTGCCAGCAGTGGGGCTTCTACAGATACGCAGTATTTT. This gives the protein CASSGASTDTQYF. The full variable domain, its missing parts supplied by reference TRBV2 and TRBJ2-3, is EPEVTQTPSHQVTQMGQEVILRCVPISNHLYFYWYRQILGQKVEFLVSFYNNEISEKSEIFDDQFSVERPDGSNFTLKIRSTKLEDSAMYFCASSGASTDTQYFGPGTRLTVL.

This clonotype was seen repeatedly, ten times or more. The rearrangement uses TRBV4-1 and TRBJ2-1, with D possibly being TRBD2 (6 bases). Trimming stripped 1 base from V and 4 bases from J, with 14 bases between. The germline V gene has CDR1 MGHRA and CDR2 YSYEKL. The CDR3 totals 16 residues. The CDR3 loop reads CASSQASGPGYNEQFF. Written as DNA, the CDR3 is TGCGCCAGCAGCCAAGCGAGCGGGCCGGGGTACAATGAGCAGTTCTTC.

The J gene is TRBJ2-5, the V gene TRBV28; TRBD1 might be the D (6 bases). The germline V gene encodes CDR1 MDHEN and CDR2 SYDVKM. The V end was cut by 7 bases, the J end by 0 bases, with 12 bases between. The CDR3 loop spans 14 amino acids. The CDR3: CASTGGGDQETQYF. The CDR3 coding sequence is TGTGCCAGCACGGGTGGGGGCGACCAAGAGACCCAGTACTTC.

Many counts were recorded for this clonotype. The chain carries TRBV4-1 and TRBJ1-1, with TRBD1 matching over 9 bases. V lost 4 bases, J lost 5 bases, and 8 bases stayed unmatched. The V gene's germline CDR1 is MGHRA and CDR2 YSYEKL. The CDR3 totals 15 residues. This CDR3 is CASSRQGQGETEAFF. CDR3 in DNA: TGCGCCAGCAGCCGCCAGGGACAGGGCGAAACTGAAGCTTTCTTT.

Many counts were recorded for this clonotype. The rearrangement joins TRBV20-1 to TRBJ2-7, with D possibly being TRBD1 (5 bases). CDR3 length: 14 amino acids. Germline V lookup: CDR1 DFQATT, CDR2 SNEGSKA (reference sequence). V was cut by 3 bases and J by 0 bases, with 12 bases left in between. This CDR3 is CSASPDTYSYEQYF. The CDR3 nucleotides read TGCAGTGCTAGTCCGGACACCTACTCCTACGAGCAGTACTTC.